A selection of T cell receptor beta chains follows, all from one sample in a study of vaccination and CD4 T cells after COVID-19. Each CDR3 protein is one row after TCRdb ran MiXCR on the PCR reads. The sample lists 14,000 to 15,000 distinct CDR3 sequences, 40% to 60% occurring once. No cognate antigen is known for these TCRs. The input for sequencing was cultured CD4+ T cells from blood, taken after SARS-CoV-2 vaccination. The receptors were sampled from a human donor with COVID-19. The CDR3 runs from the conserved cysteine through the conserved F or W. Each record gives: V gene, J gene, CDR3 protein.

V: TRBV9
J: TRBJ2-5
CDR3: CASSAGPGGAQETQYF

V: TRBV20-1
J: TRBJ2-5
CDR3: CSARLDSETQYF

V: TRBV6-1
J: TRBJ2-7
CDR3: CATQRTSLSSYEQYF

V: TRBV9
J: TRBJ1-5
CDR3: CASSSSPGAQPQHF

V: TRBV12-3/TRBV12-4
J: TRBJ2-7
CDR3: CASSDKWGHSVEQYF

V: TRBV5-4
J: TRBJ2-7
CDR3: CASSLDTDSRKQYF

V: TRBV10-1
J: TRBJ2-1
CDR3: CASSGGARNEQFF

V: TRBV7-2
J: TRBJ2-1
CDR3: CASSLVGGRDEQFF

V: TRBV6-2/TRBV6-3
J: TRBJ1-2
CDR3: CASRRQGAVYGYTF

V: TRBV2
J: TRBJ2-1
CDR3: CASSEAPFGEQFF

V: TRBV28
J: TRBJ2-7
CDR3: CASSQAQPYEQYF